A selection of T cell receptor beta chains follows, all from one sample in a study of STAT5B mutations in CD4+ large granular lymphocyte leukemia. Repertoires were generated with immunoSEQ multiplex PCR, while TCRdb's copy carries only in-frame clones and drops some. The data show approximately 19,000 clones, around 75% seen once. The sample consisted of CD4+ T cells from blood buffy coats. Every receptor here comes from a human donor in good health. CDR3s include the opening cysteine and the closing phenylalanine or tryptophan. Fields, in order: clone size, D gene, V gene, J gene, CDR3 DNA, CDR3 protein. The D gene is left open where the match is weak. Not every row has a clone size; where given, it reads once, few, many or a size class.

abundance: NA
d_gene: TRBD1
v_gene: TRBV5-5
j_gene: TRBJ2-7
CDR3nt: TGTGCCAGCAGCTTCTTACCAGGGACAGACTACGAGCAGTACTTC
CDR3aa: CASSFLPGTDYEQYF

abundance: NA
d_gene: TRBD1
v_gene: TRBV5-1
j_gene: TRBJ1-1
CDR3nt: TGCGCCAGCAGGGAGGGGGCTTCGGACACTGAAGCTTTCTTT
CDR3aa: CASREGASDTEAFF

abundance: few
d_gene: NA
v_gene: TRBV5-1
j_gene: TRBJ2-7
CDR3nt: TGCGCCAGCAGCTCGACAGGCTACGAGCAGTACTTC
CDR3aa: CASSSTGYEQYF

abundance: NA
d_gene: TRBD2
v_gene: TRBV7-3
j_gene: TRBJ2-7
CDR3nt: TGTGCCAGCAGCTTTCAGCGGGAGGGCGAGCAGTACTTC
CDR3aa: CASSFQREGEQYF

abundance: NA
d_gene: NA
v_gene: TRBV7-2
j_gene: TRBJ2-3
CDR3nt: TGTGCCAGCAGCCCCGCCGGGCCGAGCGATACGCAGTATTTT
CDR3aa: CASSPAGPSDTQYF

abundance: NA
d_gene: NA
v_gene: TRBV11-1
j_gene: TRBJ2-7
CDR3nt: TGTGCCAGCAGCTTAGCCCACCAACAGTACGAGCAGTACTTC
CDR3aa: CASSLAHQQYEQYF

abundance: once
d_gene: TRBD1
v_gene: TRBV6-1
j_gene: TRBJ2-7
CDR3nt: TGTGCCAGCAACGACAGGGTAGGAGAGCAGTACTTC
CDR3aa: CASNDRVGEQYF

abundance: few
d_gene: TRBD1
v_gene: TRBV29-1
j_gene: TRBJ1-5
CDR3nt: TGCAGCGTTGGTGACAGGGGTCAGCCCCAGCATTTT
CDR3aa: CSVGDRGQPQHF

abundance: NA
d_gene: NA
v_gene: TRBV15
j_gene: TRBJ1-4
CDR3nt: TGTGCCACCAGCAGAGATCTCGGGGGGGCCGGAAAACTGTTTTTT
CDR3aa: CATSRDLGGAGKLFF

abundance: NA
d_gene: TRBD1
v_gene: TRBV5-1
j_gene: TRBJ2-3
CDR3nt: TGCGCCAGCAGCCCTGGGACAGGGTATTCAGATACGCAGTATTTT
CDR3aa: CASSPGTGYSDTQYF

abundance: once
d_gene: NA
v_gene: TRBV7-2
j_gene: TRBJ2-7
CDR3nt: TGTGCCAGCAGCTTAGCGCGTGTGACAGTATCCTACGAGCAGTACTTC
CDR3aa: CASSLARVTVSYEQYF

abundance: NA
d_gene: TRBD1
v_gene: TRBV7-2
j_gene: TRBJ1-2
CDR3nt: TGTGCCAGCAGCTTCAAGGGACAGGGCAGTGGAAATGGCTACACCTTC
CDR3aa: CASSFKGQGSGNGYTF

abundance: NA
d_gene: TRBD1
v_gene: TRBV7-9
j_gene: TRBJ1-4
CDR3nt: TGTGCCAGCGGGGACAGCGTTGAGAAACTGTTTTTT
CDR3aa: CASGDSVEKLFF

abundance: NA
d_gene: NA
v_gene: TRBV19
j_gene: TRBJ1-2
CDR3nt: TGTGCCAGTAGCAATGGGAAGGGGAACTATGGCTACACCTTC
CDR3aa: CASSNGKGNYGYTF

abundance: large
d_gene: TRBD2
v_gene: TRBV19
j_gene: TRBJ2-4
CDR3nt: TGTGCCAGTAGTGATCGGGGGGGGGACATTCAGTACTTC
CDR3aa: CASSDRGGDIQYF

abundance: NA
d_gene: NA
v_gene: TRBV25-1
j_gene: TRBJ2-1
CDR3nt: TGTCCCCGAACGAGGGGAGATCTTAACAATGAGCAGTTCTTC
CDR3aa: CPRTRGDLNNEQFF

abundance: NA
d_gene: NA
v_gene: TRBV11-2
j_gene: TRBJ2-1
CDR3nt: TGTGCCAGCAGCTTAGATAGTCTCGGGGGGCAACAGTTCTTC
CDR3aa: CASSLDSLGGQQFF

abundance: NA
d_gene: TRBD1
v_gene: TRBV7-9
j_gene: TRBJ2-7
CDR3nt: TGTGCCAGCGCAACAGGGGGAATTGAGGACGAGCAGTACTTC
CDR3aa: CASATGGIEDEQYF

abundance: NA
d_gene: NA
v_gene: TRBV5-1
j_gene: TRBJ2-2
CDR3nt: TGCGCCAGCAGCTTGGCAGGGAAGGGGACCGGGGAGCTGTTTTTT
CDR3aa: CASSLAGKGTGELFF

abundance: NA
d_gene: NA
v_gene: TRBV4-3
j_gene: TRBJ1-4
CDR3nt: TGCGCCAGCAGCCAAGATATCGGGCAGGGTGACGAAAAACTGTTTTTT
CDR3aa: CASSQDIGQGDEKLFF

abundance: few
d_gene: NA
v_gene: TRBV6-1
j_gene: TRBJ1-5
CDR3nt: TGTGCCAGCAGTGTCCAGGTTCGTCAGCCCCAGCATTTT
CDR3aa: CASSVQVRQPQHF

abundance: NA
d_gene: NA
v_gene: TRBV7-2
j_gene: TRBJ1-2
CDR3nt: TGTGCCAGCAGCTTAGAGGGGGGCTATGGCTACACCTTC
CDR3aa: CASSLEGGYGYTF

abundance: NA
d_gene: NA
v_gene: TRBV5-1
j_gene: TRBJ1-1
CDR3nt: TGCGCCAGCAGCTTCGACAGTTCTGAAGCTTTCTTT
CDR3aa: CASSFDSSEAFF

abundance: few
d_gene: TRBD1
v_gene: TRBV27
j_gene: TRBJ1-1
CDR3nt: TGTGCCAGCAGGAGACAGGGGAGCACTGAAGCTTTCTTT
CDR3aa: CASRRQGSTEAFF

abundance: NA
d_gene: TRBD2
v_gene: TRBV11-3
j_gene: TRBJ2-3
CDR3nt: TGTGCCAGCAGGTCTGGGACTACCACAGATACGCAGTATTTT
CDR3aa: CASRSGTTTDTQYF

abundance: NA
d_gene: NA
v_gene: TRBV15
j_gene: TRBJ1-4
CDR3nt: TGTGCCACCAGCAGAGAGGGCGTCAATGAAAAACTGTTTTTT
CDR3aa: CATSREGVNEKLFF

abundance: NA
d_gene: TRBD2
v_gene: TRBV5-1
j_gene: TRBJ2-1
CDR3nt: TGCGCCAGCAGGGGGACTAGCGGCAATGAGCAGTTCTTC
CDR3aa: CASRGTSGNEQFF